The 22 T cell receptor beta chains reported below all come from one sample, sequenced in a study of blood T cells in healthy people across ages. PCR was performed a second time for 7 to 11 cycles using a sample-barcoded 5' primer and a J-beta primer mix. Each CDR3 protein is one row after TCRdb ran MiXCR on the 5' RACE reads. The table shows roughly 1,800,000 distinct CDR3 sequences, with just under 50% occurring only once. The source material was blood. The source is a woman in her forties in good health.

The V call is TRBV20-1, the J call TRBJ2-7; 13 positions match TRBD2. With V trimmed by 2 bases and J by 4 bases, 2 bases remained unmatched. Germline CDR1 DFQATT, CDR2 SNEGSKA (reference sequence). The CDR3 runs to 14 residues. The CDR3 here is CSARTGLAGYEQYF. The CDR3 nucleotides read TGCAGTGCTAGAACGGGACTAGCGGGATACGAGCAGTACTTC.

The V call is TRBV7-9, the J call TRBJ2-6; D is unresolved. Trimming stripped 5 bases from V and 0 bases from J, with 20 bases between. This CDR3 is built from 19 residues. Germline CDR1 reads SEHNR; CDR2 reads FQNEAQ (reference sequence). The CDR3 is CASSPIRSELDSGANVLTF. The CDR3 bases are TGTGCCAGCAGCCCAATAAGGTCCGAATTGGACTCTGGGGCCAACGTCCTGACTTTC.

The chain combines TRBV12-3 or TRBV12-4 with TRBJ2-4; 9 bases are shared with TRBD2. The junction had 11 bases not matched to a gene; V was cut back by 1 base and J by 7 bases. The CDR3 runs 17 residues. The CDR3 DNA reads as TGTGCCAGCAGTTTAGTTAGCGGCGGGGGGGTGCGGAACATTCAGTACTTC. Translating gives CASSLVSGGGVRNIQYF.

The chain links TRBV7-9 to TRBJ2-3, with D unclear. V lost 2 bases to trimming and J lost 0 bases, with 9 bases between them. CDR1 and CDR2 from the germline V gene are SEHNR and FQNEAQ (reference sequence). The CDR3 is 15 residues long. CDR3 protein: CASSLNPVSTDTQYF. Written as DNA, the CDR3 is TGTGCCAGCAGCTTAAATCCGGTGAGCACAGATACGCAGTATTTT.

Comment on this clonotype: One base away lies a much larger clone, so this may be a sequencing read error. The rearrangement joins TRBV11-2 to TRBJ1-2, with 7 bases fitting TRBD1. Germline V CDR1 and CDR2: SGHAT, FQNNGV. The CDR3 totals 21 residues. Trimming cost V 4 bases and J 0 bases; bases outside gene matches: 23. CDR3 residues: CASSSIHPRLGGQTSNYGYTF. CDR3 in DNA: TGTGCCAGCAGCTCTATACATCCGAGGTTGGGGGGACAGACTTCTAACTATGGCTACACCTTC.

A few counts support this clonotype. CDR3 sequence (DNA): TGTGCCAGCAGTTCTAGCGGGGGCGGGAGCAGTAATACGCAGTATTTT. This encodes CASSSSGGGSSNTQYF. This sequence joins TRBV28 and TRBJ2-3; 10 bases match TRBD2. CDR1 and CDR2 (germline): MDHEN, SYDVKM. The CDR3 totals 16 residues. V lost 4 bases, J lost 7 bases, and 11 bases stayed unmatched.

This clonotype was counted between two and nine times. The chain couples TRBV5-1 to TRBJ2-1; D may correspond to TRBD1 or TRBD2 (5 bases each). The CDR3 has 16 residues. The ends were cut back, 0 bases at V and 0 bases at J, with 10 bases in the middle. CDR1 and CDR2 (germline): SGHRS, YFSETQ. CDR3 DNA: TGCGCCAGCAGCTTGGGGGACCTGGACTCCTACAATGAGCAGTTCTTC. Translated, it gives CASSLGDLDSYNEQFF.

The V and J genes are TRBV7-3 and TRBJ2-1, with a possible D match to TRBD2 (6 bases). The V gene lost 1 base and the J gene lost 7 bases, with 26 bases spanning the gap. Germline values: CDR1 SGHTA, CDR2 FQGTGA. The CDR3 spans 19 residues. The CDR3 bases are TGTGCCAGCAGCTTAAGGCCCCTTACCGACTTAGCGGCGGGTAATGAGCAGTTCTTC. Protein: CASSLRPLTDLAAGNEQFF. Full variable domain (missing parts from reference TRBV7-3 and TRBJ2-1): GAGVSQTPSNKVTEKGKYVELRCDPISGHTALYWYRQSLGQGPEFLIYFQGTGAADDSGLPNDRFFAVRPEGSVSTLKIQRTERGDSAVYLCASSLRPLTDLAAGNEQFFGPGTRLTVL.

There are a few counts of this clonotype. The rearrangement joins TRBV11-2 to TRBJ2-5; 8 bases are shared with TRBD2. Losses at the gene ends were 1 base for V and 0 bases for J; bases not matched to a gene: 7. The CDR3 has 17 residues. CDR1 SGHAT and CDR2 FQNNGV come from the germline V gene. The CDR3 reads CASSLVASGPYQETQYF. CDR3 in DNA: TGTGCCAGCAGCTTAGTGGCTAGCGGGCCCTACCAAGAGACCCAGTACTTC.

The CDR3 region is CASSRGGAMNTEAFF. Written as DNA, the CDR3 is TGTGCCAGCTCCCGAGGAGGGGCCATGAACACTGAAGCTTTCTTT. The chain has TRBV2 and TRBJ1-1, with D perhaps TRBD1 (5 bases). The CDR3 totals 15 residues. V was trimmed by 8 bases and J by 0 bases, leaving 16 bases between them. CDR1 and CDR2 (germline): SNHLY, FYNNEI. The entire variable domain, with the rest obtained from reference TRBV2 and TRBJ1-1, is as follows: EPEVTQTPSHQVTQMGQEVILRCVPISNHLYFYWYRQILGQKVEFLVSFYNNEISEKSEIFDDQFSVERPDGSNFTLKIRSTKLEDSAMYFCASSRGGAMNTEAFFGQGTRLTVV.

V usage is TRBV14 and J usage is TRBJ2-5, with 9 bases that match TRBD1. The assigned J gene may be wrong: the sequence end matches TRBJ2-7 better. In germline, CDR1 is SGHDN, CDR2 FVKESK. This CDR3 has 15 amino acids. This CDR3 reads CASRPTGTGTHEQYF. DNA for the CDR3: TGTGCCAGCAGACCTACCGGGACAGGGACCCACGAGCAGTACTTC.

V and J are TRBV29-1 and TRBJ1-2, with D unresolved. The V end lost 4 bases, the J end lost 4 bases, and 10 bases lay between the germline ends. The CDR3 totals 12 residues. Germline V CDR1 and CDR2: SQVTM, ANQGSEA. As DNA, the CDR3 is TGCAGCGTTGCGGTCAGTCTCTATGGCTACACCTTC. Its protein is CSVAVSLYGYTF.

V is TRBV11-3 and J is TRBJ2-1; no definite D call. The CDR3 loop spans 12 amino acids. Deletions cut 5 bases from V and 8 bases from J, with 10 bases between. Germline V gives CDR1 SGHNT, CDR2 YENEEA. The CDR3 region has the DNA TGTGCCAGCAGCCGAGGAATGGATGAGCAGTTCTTC. Amino acids: CASSRGMDEQFF.

This clonotype was counted only a few times. CDR3 residues: CASRDRDYTDTQYF. Written as DNA, the CDR3 is TGTGCCAGCAGGGACCGGGACTACACAGATACGCAGTATTTT. J is TRBJ2-3 and V is TRBV2, with 7 bases fitting TRBD2. This CDR3 contains 14 residues. After removal of 6 bases from V and 2 bases from J, the junction contained 5 bases not matched to a gene. The germline gives CDR1 SNHLY, CDR2 FYNNEI.

The chain couples TRBV29-1 to TRBJ2-3, with D hard to call. The CDR3 covers 14 residues. CDR1 is SQVTM and CDR2 is ANQGSEA in the germline V gene. V was clipped by 0 bases and J by 0 bases, with 7 bases between them. The DNA of the CDR3 is TGCAGCGTTGAAGACAACCTAAGCACAGATACGCAGTATTTT. Its protein product is CSVEDNLSTDTQYF.

This clonotype came up a few times. The gene calls are TRBV18 and TRBJ2-1, with 10 bases that match TRBD2. V shed 7 bases and J 8 bases; nucleotides not matched to a gene: 11. This CDR3 is 15 amino acids long. The V gene's germline CDR1 is KGHSH and CDR2 LQKENI. The CDR3 DNA sequence: TGTGCCAGCTTCCCACAGCGGGGGGGCCGGGATGAGCAGTTCTTC. It codes for CASFPQRGGRDEQFF.

This chain joins TRBV11-2 and TRBJ1-2; D is uncertain. The germline CDR1 and CDR2 sequences are SGHAT and FQNNGV. The V end lost 4 bases, the J end lost 8 bases, and 11 bases lay between the germline ends. The CDR3 loop spans 12 amino acids. The CDR3 here is CASSYAQEGYTF. CDR3 nucleotides: TGTGCCAGCAGCTACGCGCAAGAAGGCTACACCTTC.

This chain uses TRBV28 with TRBJ2-7, with D unclear. This CDR3 region has 11 residues. Germline V gives CDR1 MDHEN, CDR2 SYDVKM. V gave up 0 bases and J gave up 6 bases, with 3 bases separating them. CDR3 sequence reads: CASSLWSEQYF. The CDR3 nucleotides read TGTGCCAGCAGTTTATGGTCCGAGCAGTACTTC.

This clonotype was observed a handful of times. V and J are TRBV20-1 and TRBJ1-2, with D maybe TRBD1 (6 bases). This CDR3 has 12 amino acids. CDR1 DFQATT and CDR2 SNEGSKA come from the germline V gene (reference sequence). With 0 bases removed from V and 7 bases from J, the gap between germline ends came to 9 bases. The CDR3 DNA is TGCAGTGCTAGAGATCGGGGGCCTGGCTACACCTTC. Its translation is CSARDRGPGYTF.

The rearrangement uses TRBV14 and TRBJ1-6; TRBD1 might be the D (6 bases). This CDR3 has 14 residues. V gave up 8 bases and J gave up 1 base, with 9 bases separating them. Per the germline V gene, CDR1 is SGHDN and CDR2 is FVKESK. This chain's CDR3 is CASRDKSYNSPLHF. DNA for the CDR3: TGTGCCAGCCGGGACAAATCCTATAATTCACCCCTCCACTTT.

The chain combines TRBV6-4 with TRBJ2-7; 8 positions match TRBD1. The CDR3 sequence is 16 residues long. Per the germline V gene, CDR1 is MRHNA and CDR2 is SNTAGT. Trimming cost V 2 bases and J 6 bases; bases outside gene matches: 12. CDR3 loop: CASSDDLRQGFFEQYF. DNA for the CDR3: TGTGCCAGCAGTGACGATTTAAGACAGGGGTTCTTCGAGCAGTACTTC.

Of note for this clonotype: The germline gene is not matched at one end of the junction; a read error may be the cause. V usage is TRBV4-3 and J usage is TRBJ2-4, with TRBD1 as a possible D gene (6 bases). This CDR3 is 19 amino acids long. Germline V gene sequence: CDR1 LGHNA, CDR2 YSLEER. The CDR3 bases are TGCGCCAGCGGCCAAGATCGAGACAGGCCTCAAGGGTCCAAAAACATTCAGTACTTC. Translated: CASGQDRDRPQGSKNIQYF.